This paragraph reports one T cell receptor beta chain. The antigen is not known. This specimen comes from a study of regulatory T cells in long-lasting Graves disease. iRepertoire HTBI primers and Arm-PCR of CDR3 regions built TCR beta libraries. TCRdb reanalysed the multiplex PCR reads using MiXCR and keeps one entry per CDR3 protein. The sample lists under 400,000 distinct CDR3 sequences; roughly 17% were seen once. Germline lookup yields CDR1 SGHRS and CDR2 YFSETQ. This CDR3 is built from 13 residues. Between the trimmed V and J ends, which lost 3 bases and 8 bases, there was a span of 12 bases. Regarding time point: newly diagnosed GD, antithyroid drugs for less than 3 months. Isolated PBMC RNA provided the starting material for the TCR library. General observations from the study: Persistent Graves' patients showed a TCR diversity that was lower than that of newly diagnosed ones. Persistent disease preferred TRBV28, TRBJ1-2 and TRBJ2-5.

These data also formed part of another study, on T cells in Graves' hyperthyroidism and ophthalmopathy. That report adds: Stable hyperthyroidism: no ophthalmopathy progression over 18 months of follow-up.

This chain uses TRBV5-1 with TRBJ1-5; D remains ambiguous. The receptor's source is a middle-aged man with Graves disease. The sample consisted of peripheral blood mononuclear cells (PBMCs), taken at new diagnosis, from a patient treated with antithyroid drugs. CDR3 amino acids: CASSSKNGEPQHF. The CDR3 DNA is TGCGCCAGCAGCTCAAAAAATGGCGAGCCCCAGCATTTT.